This T cell receptor (beta chain) was sequenced for a study of vaccination and CD4 T cells after COVID-19. Study details: Stimulation of cells relied on overlapping spike peptides derived from SARS-CoV-2, HCoV-NL63, HCoV-OC43 and HCoV-229E.

Comment on this clonotype: The target antigen is unknown.

Treatment reported: approximately nine-day PBMC culture with coronavirus spike peptide pools or control peptides (ViraFEST assay). Sequencing of DNA taken from cultured CD4+ T cells relied on the Oncomine TCR Beta short-read assay. MiXCR, run by TCRdb on the PCR reads, gives a single entry per CDR3 protein. The table has about 14,000 distinct CDR3 sequences, about three fifths seen once. The ends were cut back, 5 bases at V and 3 bases at J, with 8 bases in the middle. The germline gives CDR1 SQVTM, CDR2 ANQGSEA. This CDR3 contains 12 residues. The sequencing input was CD4+ T cells from blood, cultured in vitro. The clonotype was recovered from a human donor who had recovered from COVID-19. V usage is TRBV29-1 and J usage is TRBJ1-5, with no clear D. For the CDR3, the DNA is TGCAGCGTTTCCGGGGACAATCAGCCCCAGCATTTT. It encodes CSVSGDNQPQHF. Supplemented by reference TRBV29-1 and TRBJ1-5, the full variable domain reads SAVISQKPSRDICQRGTSLTIQCQVDSQVTMMFWYRQQPGQSLTLIATANQGSEATYESGFVIDKFPISRPNLTFSTLTVSNMSPEDSSIYLCSVSGDNQPQHFGDGTRLSIL.